These 18 T cell receptor beta chains were all obtained from the same sample, sequenced in a study of CD8+ T cells in alopecia areata. This sample's treatment: oral pan-JAK inhibitor, 5-10 mg twice daily. The sequencing template was cDNA reverse transcribed from extracted RNA. Method: immunoSEQ multiplex PCR; TCRdb's copy keeps in-frame clones and lacks some. This table holds about 110,000 clones, 84% found once. The material was CD8+ T cells sorted from blood, obtained at week 24, from a patient treated with tofacitinib. All receptors derive from a human donor with alopecia areata.

J is TRBJ1-1 and V is TRBV4-1, with D possibly being TRBD1 (5 bases). This CDR3 contains 15 residues. Germline values: CDR1 MGHRA, CDR2 YSYEKL. V lost 5 bases to trimming and J lost 4 bases, with 17 bases between them. The DNA for the CDR3 is TGCGCCAGCAGCAAAAGCGGGTCGGGGGGCACTGAAGCTTTCTTT. This codes for CASSKSGSGGTEAFF.

The chain employs TRBV7-9 and TRBJ2-3; maybe TRBD2 (6 bases). CDR1 is SEHNR and CDR2 is FQNEAQ in the germline V gene (reference sequence). V was trimmed by 4 bases and J by 0 bases, leaving 11 bases between them. The CDR3 has 15 amino acids. DNA of the CDR3: TGTGCCAGCAGCTACCCACGGGGGAGCACAGATACGCAGTATTTT. It translates to CASSYPRGSTDTQYF. Full variable domain (remainder filled in from reference TRBV7-9 and TRBJ2-3): DTGVSQNPRHKITKRGQNVTFRCDPISEHNRLYWYRQTLGQGPEFLTYFQNEAQLEKSRLLSDRFSAERPKGSFSTLEIQRTEQGDSAMYLCASSYPRGSTDTQYFGPGTRLTVL.

About this clone itself: The germline gene is not matched at one end of the junction; a read error may be the cause. The chain is built from TRBV5-5 and TRBJ2-7; TRBD1 is a possible D gene (7 bases). Germline CDR1 is SGHKS and CDR2 is YYEKEE (reference sequence). The CDR3 covers 14 residues. CDR3 region: CASSQDRSGGEQYF. CDR3 DNA: TGCGCCAGCAGCCAAGATCGCTCAGGGGGGGAGCAGTACTTC.

The rearrangement joins TRBV19 to TRBJ2-3; 8 bases are a match to TRBD1. Germline-derived CDR1 and CDR2 are LNHDA and SQIVND (reference sequence). The CDR3 consists of 15 residues. Unmatched junction bases numbered 6, after V lost 5 bases and J lost 2 bases. CDR3 in DNA: TGTGCCAGTAGTCGTCGGGACAGGTCCACAGATACGCAGTATTTT. Protein sequence: CASSRRDRSTDTQYF.

The V call is TRBV5-1, the J call TRBJ2-7; 12 bases fit TRBD1. J gave up 7 bases and V 6 bases, and 23 bases lay outside the gene matches. Germline CDR1 SGHRS, CDR2 YFSETQ. CDR3 length: 19 residues. The CDR3 sequence: CASTRGPGQGATLRFEQYF. As DNA, the CDR3 is TGCGCCAGCACCCGAGGGCCGGGACAGGGGGCGACCCTACGTTTTGAGCAGTACTTC.

This clone has only one observation. The rearrangement links TRBV6-5 to TRBJ2-2, with TRBD1 identical over 12 bases. Germline V lookup: CDR1 MNHEY, CDR2 SVGAGI. CDR3 length equals 16 residues. With 4 bases clipped from V and 8 bases from J, the junction kept 8 bases outside the gene matches. For the CDR3, the DNA is TGTGCCAGCAGTTCTCCGGGACAGGGGGCGCCTGGGGAGCTGTTTTTT. Translation gives CASSSPGQGAPGELFF.

The rearrangement uses TRBV4-2 and TRBJ2-2; D unclear. The CDR3 covers 19 residues. V was clipped by 4 bases and J by 4 bases, with 25 bases between them. Germline V gives CDR1 LGHNA, CDR2 YNFKEQ. The CDR3 reads CASSRLIGGSDLITGELFF. CDR3 nucleotide sequence: TGTGCCAGCAGCCGACTCATCGGTGGTTCTGACCTGATCACCGGGGAGCTGTTTTTT.

The chain uses TRBV7-9 and TRBJ2-1; D ambiguous. Germline lookup yields CDR1 SEHNR and CDR2 FQNEAQ (reference sequence). V was clipped by 2 bases and J by 9 bases, with 8 bases between them. The CDR3 extends over 12 amino acids. The CDR3 reads CASSLSNAEQFF. The CDR3 nucleotides are TGTGCCAGCAGCTTAAGCAACGCTGAGCAGTTCTTC. Looking up the rest from reference TRBV7-9 and TRBJ2-1 gives the full variable domain: DTGVSQNPRHKITKRGQNVTFRCDPISEHNRLYWYRQTLGQGPEFLTYFQNEAQLEKSRLLSDRFSAERPKGSFSTLEIQRTEQGDSAMYLCASSLSNAEQFFGPGTRLTVL.

This rearrangement joins TRBV6-6 to TRBJ2-3; no clear D gene. Germline V gene lookup returns CDR1 MNHNY and CDR2 SVGAGI (reference sequence). This CDR3 is built from 12 residues. The ends were cut back, 2 bases at V and 9 bases at J, with 9 bases in the middle. This CDR3 is CASSYRQDTQYF. CDR3 DNA sequence: TGTGCCAGCAGTTACAGGCAGGACACGCAGTATTTT.

The chain employs TRBV6-1 and TRBJ2-7; no clear D gene. This CDR3 comprises 16 residues. V dropped 5 bases and J dropped 0 bases, with 17 bases sitting between them. Germline CDR1 is MNHNS and CDR2 is SASEGT. This chain's CDR3 is CASSQDLLRYSYEQYF. The DNA of the CDR3 is TGTGCCAGCAGTCAAGACTTACTCCGATACTCCTACGAGCAGTACTTC.

This chain connects TRBV14 to TRBJ2-1; D gene ambiguous. The CDR3 sequence is 13 residues long. Between the trimmed V and J ends, which lost 5 bases and 14 bases, there was a span of 19 bases. Germline loops: CDR1 SGHDN, CDR2 FVKESK. The CDR3 nucleotides are TGTGCCAGCAGCTCCCCGCGCGCACTCCAGAAGTTCTTC. It translates to CASSSPRALQKFF.

V is TRBV2 and J is TRBJ2-7; the match to TRBD1 covers 8 bases. Germline CDR1 and CDR2: SNHLY and FYNNEI. The CDR3 is made up of 16 amino acids. The ends lost 6 bases at V and 5 bases at J; junction bases unmatched: 15. The CDR3 DNA is TGTGCCAGCAGAGTACGGGACCGGGACAGGCGCGACGAGCAGTACTTC. It yields the protein CASRVRDRDRRDEQYF.

This chain links TRBV29-1 with TRBJ2-7, with D possibly TRBD1 on 5 matching bases. The germline gives CDR1 SQVTM, CDR2 ANQGSEA. The CDR3 sequence is 13 residues long. Trimming cost V 2 bases and J 3 bases, with 11 bases left between them. This CDR3 is CSVEFPGYYEQYF. The CDR3 DNA sequence: TGCAGCGTTGAATTTCCAGGGTACTACGAGCAGTACTTC.

This clone came up a few times. The V gene is TRBV2, the J gene TRBJ2-3; 9 bases are shared with TRBD2. This CDR3 has 17 residues. Germline V CDR1 and CDR2: SNHLY, FYNNEI. V dropped 1 base and J dropped 11; count of bases not matched to a gene: 16. Here the CDR3 DNA reads TGTGCCAGCAGTGAAGGAACAGCGGGGGGCCGCCGTATGGAGCAGTATTTT. Protein product: CASSEGTAGGRRMEQYF.

This rearrangement joins TRBV19 to TRBJ1-4; D might be TRBD1 (5 bases). V lost 6 bases and J 1 base, leaving 9 bases between the germline ends. CDR1 and CDR2 from the germline V gene are LNHDA and SQIVND (reference sequence). This CDR3 region has 14 residues. The CDR3 coding sequence is TGTGCCAGTAGCCCGGGGGTAACTAATGAAAAACTGTTTTTT. Translating gives CASSPGVTNEKLFF.

This chain uses TRBV23-1 with TRBJ2-5; TRBD1 agrees at 8 bases. TRBV23-1 is an open reading frame, and its role is uncertain. The CDR3 totals 19 residues. V lost 4 bases, J lost 1 base, and 17 bases stayed unmatched. The CDR3 here is CASSLPVRTGIFFQETQYF. Here the CDR3 DNA reads TGCGCCAGCAGTCTCCCGGTCAGGACAGGGATTTTTTTCCAAGAGACCCAGTACTTC.

CDR3 sequence reads: CATPPNSNEQFF. DNA for the CDR3: TGTGCCACACCCCCAAATTCCAATGAGCAGTTCTTC. The chain joins TRBV2 to TRBJ2-1; D uncertain. This CDR3 contains 12 residues. Germline V gene data show CDR1 as SNHLY and CDR2 as FYNNEI. V was trimmed by 10 bases and J by 6 bases, leaving 13 bases between them.

This rearrangement joins TRBV2 to TRBJ2-3, with D possibly TRBD2 on 5 matching bases. The CDR3 totals 15 residues. CDR1 and CDR2 from the germline V gene are SNHLY and FYNNEI. Trimming pared 2 bases from V and 0 bases from J, leaving 9 bases between. CDR3 in DNA: TGTGCCAGCAGTGAACCTAGCTTAAGCACAGATACGCAGTATTTT. This codes for CASSEPSLSTDTQYF.